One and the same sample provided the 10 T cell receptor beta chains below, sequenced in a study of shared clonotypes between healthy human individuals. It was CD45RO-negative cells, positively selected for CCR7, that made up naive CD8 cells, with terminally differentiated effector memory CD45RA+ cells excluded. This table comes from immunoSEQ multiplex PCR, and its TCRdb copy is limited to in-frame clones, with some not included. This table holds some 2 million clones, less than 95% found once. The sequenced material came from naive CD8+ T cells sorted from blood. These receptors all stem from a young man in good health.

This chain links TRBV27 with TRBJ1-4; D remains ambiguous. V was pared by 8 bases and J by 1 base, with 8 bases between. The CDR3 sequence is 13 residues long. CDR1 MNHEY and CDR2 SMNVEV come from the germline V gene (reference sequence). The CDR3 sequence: CASRDGTNEKLFF. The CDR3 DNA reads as TGTGCCAGCCGAGACGGAACTAATGAAAAACTGTTTTTT. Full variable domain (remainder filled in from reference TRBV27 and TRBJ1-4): EAQVTQNPRYLITVTGKKLTVTCSQNMNHEYMSWYRQDPGLGLRQIYYSMNVEVTDKGDVPEGYKVSRKEKRNFPLILESPSPNQTSLYFCASRDGTNEKLFFGSGTQLSVL.

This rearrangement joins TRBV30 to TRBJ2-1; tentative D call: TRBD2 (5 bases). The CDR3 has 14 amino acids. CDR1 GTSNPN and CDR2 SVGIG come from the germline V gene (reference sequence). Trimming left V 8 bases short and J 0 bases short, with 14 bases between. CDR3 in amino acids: CAAERTDSYNEQFF. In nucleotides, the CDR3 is TGTGCCGCGGAGCGGACTGACTCCTACAATGAGCAGTTCTTC. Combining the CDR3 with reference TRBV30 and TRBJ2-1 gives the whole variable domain SQTIHQWPATLVQPVGSPLSLECTVEGTSNPNLYWYRQAAGRGLQLLFYSVGIGQISSEVPQNLSASRPQDRQFILSSKKLLLSDSGFYLCAAERTDSYNEQFFGPGTRLTVL.

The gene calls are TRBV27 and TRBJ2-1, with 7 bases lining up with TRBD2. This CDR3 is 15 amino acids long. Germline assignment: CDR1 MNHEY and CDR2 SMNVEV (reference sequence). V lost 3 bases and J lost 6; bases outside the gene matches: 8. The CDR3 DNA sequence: TGTGCCAGCAGTTTGGGTCTAGCGGTGGGCAATGAGCAGTTCTTC. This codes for CASSLGLAVGNEQFF.

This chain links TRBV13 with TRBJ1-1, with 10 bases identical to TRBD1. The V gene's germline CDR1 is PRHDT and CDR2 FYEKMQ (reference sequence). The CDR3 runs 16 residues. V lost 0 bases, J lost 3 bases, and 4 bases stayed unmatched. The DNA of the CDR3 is TGTGCCAGCAGCTTAGGGACAGGGGGCTGGGACACTGAAGCTTTCTTT. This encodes CASSLGTGGWDTEAFF.

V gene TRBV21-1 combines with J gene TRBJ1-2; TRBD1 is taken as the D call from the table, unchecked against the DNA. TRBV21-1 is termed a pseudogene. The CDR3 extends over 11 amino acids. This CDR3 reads CASSKFGGYTF. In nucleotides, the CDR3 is TGTGCCAGCAGCAAATTTGGCGGCTACACCTTC.

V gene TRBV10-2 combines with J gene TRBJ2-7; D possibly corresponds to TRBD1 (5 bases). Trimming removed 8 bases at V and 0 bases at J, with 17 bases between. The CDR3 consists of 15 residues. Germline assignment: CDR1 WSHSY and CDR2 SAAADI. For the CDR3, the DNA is TGCGCCAGCGGGGAAGACAGAGACCACTCCTACGAGCAGTACTTC. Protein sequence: CASGEDRDHSYEQYF.

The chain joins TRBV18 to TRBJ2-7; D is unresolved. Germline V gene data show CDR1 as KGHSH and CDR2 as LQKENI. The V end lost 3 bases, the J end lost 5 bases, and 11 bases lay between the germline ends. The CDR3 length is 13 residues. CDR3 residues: CASSPPRLNEQYF. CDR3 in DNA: TGTGCCAGCTCACCTCCCAGGCTCAACGAGCAGTACTTC.

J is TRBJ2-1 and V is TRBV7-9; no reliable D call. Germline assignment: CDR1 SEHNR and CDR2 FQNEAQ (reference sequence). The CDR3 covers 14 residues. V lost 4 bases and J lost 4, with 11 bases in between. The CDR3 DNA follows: TGTGCCAGCAGCTGGCCTGCGGCGTACAATGAGCAGTTCTTC. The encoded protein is CASSWPAAYNEQFF.

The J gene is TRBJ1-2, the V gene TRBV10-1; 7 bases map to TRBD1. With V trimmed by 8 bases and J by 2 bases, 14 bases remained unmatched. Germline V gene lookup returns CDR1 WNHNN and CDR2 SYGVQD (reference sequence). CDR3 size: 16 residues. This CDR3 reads CASVRRGDIWNYGYTF. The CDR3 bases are TGCGCCAGCGTCCGCAGGGGGGATATTTGGAACTATGGCTACACCTTC.

DNA of the CDR3: TGTGCCAGCAGAACAGGCGGCGGGAGGACCTACAATGAGCAGTTCTTC. Its protein product is CASRTGGGRTYNEQFF. This chain uses TRBV7-9 with TRBJ2-1, with TRBD2 identical over 8 bases. The CDR3 loop spans 16 amino acids. The trim removed 6 bases at V and 2 bases at J, leaving 9 bases unmatched. Germline CDR1 SEHNR, CDR2 FQNEAQ (reference sequence).